A selection of T cell receptor beta chains follows, all from one sample in a study of molecular identifiers for immune sequencing clone quantification. TCRdb ran MiXCR on the PCR reads and lists one entry per CDR3 protein. The sample shows approximately 550,000 distinct CDR3 sequences, around 21% of them seen only once. The source material was naive CD8+ T cells from blood, with Jurkat cell RNA spiked in. These receptors came from a human donor in good health. Some libraries in this study had Jurkat cell RNA spiked in. Each CDR3 is given with its conserved first and last residue. D genes are given only for firm matches. Not all rows give a size; the values are once, few, many and, for expanded clones, a class.

j_call d_call clone_size v_call cdr3_aa cdr3_nt
TRBJ1-4 . few TRBV5-6 CASSFISRGRITNEKLFF TGTGCCAGCAGCTTCATTTCCCGCGGCCGTATTACTAATGAAAAACTGTTTTTT
TRBJ2-1 TRBD2 few TRBV5-6 CASSLESGGATYNEQFF TGTGCCAGCAGCTTGGAGAGCGGGGGTGCAACCTACAATGAGCAGTTCTTC
TRBJ1-5 . few TRBV30 CAWSHGGISNQPQHF TGTGCCTGGAGCCACGGCGGCATTAGCAATCAGCCCCAGCATTTT
TRBJ1-4 . . TRBV7-9 CASSTVRVGATNEKLSF TGTGCCAGCAGCACGGTTAGAGTCGGTGCTACTAATGAAAAACTGTCTTTT
TRBJ2-7 . few TRBV7-2 CASSSYLGDEQYF TGTGCCAGCAGTTCTTACCTCGGGGACGAGCAGTACTTC
TRBJ1-1 TRBD1 many TRBV6-2/TRBV6-3 CASSYPTGLLNTEAFF TGTGCCAGCAGTTACCCGACAGGGTTACTGAACACTGAAGCTTTCTTT
TRBJ2-3 . many TRBV6-6 CASSSALLSTDTQYF TGTGCCAGCAGTTCGGCCCTGCTGAGCACAGATACGCAGTATTTT
TRBJ1-1 . few TRBV20-1 CSASGARVGDTEAFF TGCAGTGCTAGTGGCGCGAGGGTGGGCGACACTGAAGCTTTCTTT
TRBJ2-5 TRBD1 few TRBV5-1 CASSWGRTGQETQYF TGCGCCAGCAGCTGGGGCCGGACAGGGCAAGAGACCCAGTACTTC
TRBJ1-1 . many TRBV4-3 CASSQERGAEAFF TGCGCCAGCAGCCAGGAACGGGGAGCTGAAGCTTTCTTT
TRBJ2-7 . . TRBV5-6 CASSADSTGSYEQYF TGTGCCAGCAGCGCCGACTCTACCGGGTCCTACGAGCAGTACTTC
TRBJ2-3 . few TRBV12-3/TRBV12-4 CASSLGIDRFTDTQYF TGTGCCAGCAGTTTAGGGATTGACAGGTTCACAGATACGCAGTATTTT
TRBJ2-3 . many TRBV6-6 CASPPGTGELDTQYF TGTGCCAGCCCCCCTGGCACCGGGGAGTTAGATACGCAGTATTTT
TRBJ2-2 TRBD1 once TRBV7-3 CASGPGGTGFTGELFF TGTGCCAGCGGACCTGGGGGGACAGGGTTCACCGGGGAGCTGTTTTTT
TRBJ2-7 . few TRBV6-2/TRBV6-3 CASSHIAASNPYEQYF TGTGCCAGCAGCCACATCGCGGCGAGTAACCCCTACGAGCAGTACTTC
TRBJ2-2 . . TRBV4-3 CASSQDLLAVNTGELFF TGCGCCAGCAGCCAAGATCTTTTAGCGGTGAACACCGGGGAGCTGTTTTTT
TRBJ2-1 . . TRBV28 CASSFEASSYNEQFF TGTGCCAGCAGTTTTGAGGCGAGCTCCTACAATGAGCAGTTCTTC
TRBJ2-2 . . TRBV5-5 CASIPLRTANTGELFF TGTGCCAGCATCCCCCTTAGGACAGCAAACACCGGGGAGCTGTTTTTT
TRBJ1-1 . few TRBV30 CASDRPNTEAFF TGTGCCTCAGACAGGCCGAACACTGAAGCTTTCTTT
TRBJ2-3 TRBD1 many TRBV6-5 CASSYRDRGSDTQYF TGTGCCAGCAGTTACAGGGACAGGGGGTCCGATACGCAGTATTTT
TRBJ2-3 . many TRBV25-1 CASREWSDTQYF TGTGCCAGCAGAGAATGGTCAGATACGCAGTATTTT
TRBJ1-1 TRBD1 few TRBV9 CASNEGASMNTEAFF TGTGCCAGCAATGAGGGGGCATCGATGAACACTGAAGCTTTCTTT
TRBJ2-7 . few TRBV7-2 CASSFRQGYYEQYF TGTGCCAGCAGCTTTCGGCAGGGGTACTACGAGCAGTACTTC
TRBJ1-6 . few TRBV12-3/TRBV12-4 CASSPGIGALHF TGTGCCAGCAGTCCCGGTATTGGGGCCCTCCACTTT
TRBJ2-6 . few TRBV9 CASSVDRANVLTF TGTGCCAGCAGCGTAGACCGGGCCAACGTCCTGACTTTC
TRBJ2-3 TRBD2 . TRBV2 CASNIVLAGGGGTDTQYF TGTGCCAGCAATATAGTCCTAGCGGGGGGAGGGGGCACAGATACGCAGTATTTT
TRBJ2-7 . few TRBV19 CASSINRDRDEQYF TGTGCCAGTAGTATCAACAGGGATCGAGACGAGCAGTACTTC
TRBJ2-2 . . TRBV18 CASSPTRAAFTGELFF TGTGCCAGCTCACCGACCCGGGCAGCCTTCACCGGGGAGCTGTTTTTT
TRBJ1-3 . many TRBV4-1 CASSQDRAGTSGNTIYF TGCGCCAGCAGCCAAGATAGGGCAGGGACATCTGGAAACACCATATATTTT